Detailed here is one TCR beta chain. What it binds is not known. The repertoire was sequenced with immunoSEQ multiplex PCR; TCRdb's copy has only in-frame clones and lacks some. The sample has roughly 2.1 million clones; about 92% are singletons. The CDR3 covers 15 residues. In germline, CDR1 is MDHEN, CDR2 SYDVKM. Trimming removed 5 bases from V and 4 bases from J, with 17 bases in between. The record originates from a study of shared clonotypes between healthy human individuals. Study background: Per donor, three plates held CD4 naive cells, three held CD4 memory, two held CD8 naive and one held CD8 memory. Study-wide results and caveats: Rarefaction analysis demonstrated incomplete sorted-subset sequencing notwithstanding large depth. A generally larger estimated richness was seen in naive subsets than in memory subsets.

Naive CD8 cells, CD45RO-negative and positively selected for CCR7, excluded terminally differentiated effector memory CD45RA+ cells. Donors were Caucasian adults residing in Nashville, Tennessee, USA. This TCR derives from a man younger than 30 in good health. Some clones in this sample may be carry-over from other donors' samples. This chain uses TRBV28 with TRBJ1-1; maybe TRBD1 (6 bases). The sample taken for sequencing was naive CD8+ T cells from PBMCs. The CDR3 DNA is TGTGCCAGCAGTCCCCTCTGGACAGAACGCACTGAAGCTTTCTTT. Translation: CASSPLWTERTEAFF.